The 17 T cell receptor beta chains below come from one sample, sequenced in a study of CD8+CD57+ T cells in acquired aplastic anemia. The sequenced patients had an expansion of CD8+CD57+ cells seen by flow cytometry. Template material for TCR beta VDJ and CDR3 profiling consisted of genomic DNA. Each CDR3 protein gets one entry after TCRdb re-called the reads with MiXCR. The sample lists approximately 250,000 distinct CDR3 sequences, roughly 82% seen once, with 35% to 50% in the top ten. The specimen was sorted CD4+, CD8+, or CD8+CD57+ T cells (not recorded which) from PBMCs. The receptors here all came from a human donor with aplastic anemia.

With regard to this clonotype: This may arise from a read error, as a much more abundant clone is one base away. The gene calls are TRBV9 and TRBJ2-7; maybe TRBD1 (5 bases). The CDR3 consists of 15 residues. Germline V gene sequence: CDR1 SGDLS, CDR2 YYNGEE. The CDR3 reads CANSVGVSRNQPQYF. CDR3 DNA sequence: TGTGCCAACAGCGTAGGGGTCTCGAGAAATCAGCCCCAGTACTTC.

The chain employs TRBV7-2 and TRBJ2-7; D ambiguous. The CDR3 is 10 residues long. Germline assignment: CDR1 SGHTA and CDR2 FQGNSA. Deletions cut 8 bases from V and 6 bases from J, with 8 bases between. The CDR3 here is CASRVAEQYV. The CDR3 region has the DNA TGTGCCAGCCGCGTAGCCGAGCAGTACGTC.

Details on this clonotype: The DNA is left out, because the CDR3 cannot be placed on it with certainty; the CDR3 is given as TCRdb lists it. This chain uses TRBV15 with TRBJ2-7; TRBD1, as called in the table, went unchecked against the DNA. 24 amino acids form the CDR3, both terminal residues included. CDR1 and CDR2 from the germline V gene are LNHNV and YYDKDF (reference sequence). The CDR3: CATSRGSEQETQYFGPALSYEQYV.

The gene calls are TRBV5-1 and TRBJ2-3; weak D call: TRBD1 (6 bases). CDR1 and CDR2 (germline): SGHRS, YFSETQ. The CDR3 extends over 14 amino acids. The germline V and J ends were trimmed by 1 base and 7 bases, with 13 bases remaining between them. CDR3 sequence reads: CASSLSLGGHTQYF. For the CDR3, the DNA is TGCGCCAGCAGCTTGTCATTAGGGGGACATACGCAGTATTTT. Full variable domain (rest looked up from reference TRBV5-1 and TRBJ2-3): KAGVTQTPRYLIKTRGQQVTLSCSPISGHRSVSWYQQTPGQGLQFLFEYFSETQRNKGNFPGRFSGRQFSNSRSEMNVSTLELGDSALYLCASSLSLGGHTQYFGPGTRLTVL.

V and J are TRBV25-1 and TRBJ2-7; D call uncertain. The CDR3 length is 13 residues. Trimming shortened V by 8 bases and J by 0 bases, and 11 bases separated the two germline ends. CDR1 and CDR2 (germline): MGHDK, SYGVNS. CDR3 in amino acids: CASSSLSSYEQYF. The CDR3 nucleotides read TGTGCCAGCTCCTCCTTGAGCTCCTACGAGCAGTACTTC.

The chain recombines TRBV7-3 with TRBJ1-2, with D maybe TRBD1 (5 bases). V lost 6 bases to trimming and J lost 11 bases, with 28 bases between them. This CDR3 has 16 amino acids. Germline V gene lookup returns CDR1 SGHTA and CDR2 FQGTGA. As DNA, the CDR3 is TGTGCCAGCAGTTTGGACGGGGCTTGGCGAGAGACCCAGTACACCTTC. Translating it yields CASSLDGAWRETQYTF.

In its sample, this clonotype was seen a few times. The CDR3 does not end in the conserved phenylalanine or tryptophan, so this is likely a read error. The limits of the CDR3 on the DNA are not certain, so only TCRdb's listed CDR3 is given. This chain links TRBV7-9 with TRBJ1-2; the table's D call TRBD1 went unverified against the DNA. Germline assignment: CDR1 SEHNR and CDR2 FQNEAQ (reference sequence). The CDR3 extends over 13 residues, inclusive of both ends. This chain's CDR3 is CASSFQRSGGYDD.

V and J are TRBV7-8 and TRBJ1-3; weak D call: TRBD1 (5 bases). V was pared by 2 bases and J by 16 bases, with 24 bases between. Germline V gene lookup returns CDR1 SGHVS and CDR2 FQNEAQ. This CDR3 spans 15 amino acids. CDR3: CASSLRGRPDTQYYF. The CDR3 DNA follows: TGTGCCAGCAGCTTACGGGGACGTCCCGATACGCAGTATTATTTT.

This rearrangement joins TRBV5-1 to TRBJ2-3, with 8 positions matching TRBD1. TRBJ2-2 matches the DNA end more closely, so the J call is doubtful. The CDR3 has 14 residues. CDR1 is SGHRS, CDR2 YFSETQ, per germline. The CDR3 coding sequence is TGCGCCAGCAGCTCAGAGGACAGGGTCGAAACGCTGTTTTTT. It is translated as CASSSEDRVETLFF.

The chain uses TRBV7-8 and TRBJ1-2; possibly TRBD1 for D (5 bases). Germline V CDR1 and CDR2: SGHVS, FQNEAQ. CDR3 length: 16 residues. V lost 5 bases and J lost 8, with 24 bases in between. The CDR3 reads CASSLSRGAGTQGYTF. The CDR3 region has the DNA TGTGCCAGCAGCCTATCTCGCGGAGCCGGGACCCAGGGCTACACCTTC.

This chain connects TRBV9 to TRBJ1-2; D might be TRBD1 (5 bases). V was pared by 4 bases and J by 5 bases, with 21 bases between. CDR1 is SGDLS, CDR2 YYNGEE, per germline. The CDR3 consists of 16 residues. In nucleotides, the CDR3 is TGTGCCAGCAGCTTAGGGAGGGACGGGATCGTATATGGCTACACCTTC. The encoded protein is CASSLGRDGIVYGYTF.

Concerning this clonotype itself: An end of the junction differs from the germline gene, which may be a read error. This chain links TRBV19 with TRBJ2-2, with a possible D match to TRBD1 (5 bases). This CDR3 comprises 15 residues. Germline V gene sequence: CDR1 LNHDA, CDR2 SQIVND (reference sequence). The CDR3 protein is CASSLARAGYTEAFF. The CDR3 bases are TGTGCCAGCAGCTTAGCTCGAGCAGGGTACACTGAAGCGTTCTTT.

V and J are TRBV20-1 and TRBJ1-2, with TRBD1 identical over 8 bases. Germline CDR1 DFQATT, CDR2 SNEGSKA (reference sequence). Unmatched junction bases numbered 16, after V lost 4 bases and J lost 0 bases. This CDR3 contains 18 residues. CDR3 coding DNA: TGCAGTGCTATCCCGCCAGACAGGGGTCGGAGAGCTAACTATGGCTACACCTTC. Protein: CSAIPPDRGRRANYGYTF.

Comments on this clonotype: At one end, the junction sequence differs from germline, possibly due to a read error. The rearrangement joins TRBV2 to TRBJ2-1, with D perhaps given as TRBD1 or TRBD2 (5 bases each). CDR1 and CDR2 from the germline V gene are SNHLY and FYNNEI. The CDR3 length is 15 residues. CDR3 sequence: CASRLGAGTYNEQFF. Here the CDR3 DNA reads TGCGCCAGCAGGCTCGGGGCAGGGACCTACAATGAGCAGTTCTTC.

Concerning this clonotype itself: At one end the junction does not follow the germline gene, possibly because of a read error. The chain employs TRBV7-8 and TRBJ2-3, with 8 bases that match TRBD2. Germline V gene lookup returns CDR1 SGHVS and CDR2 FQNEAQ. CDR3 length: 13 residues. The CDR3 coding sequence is TGTGCCAGCAGGTTCGCGGGAGGAGATGCGCAGTATTTT. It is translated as CASRFAGGDAQYF. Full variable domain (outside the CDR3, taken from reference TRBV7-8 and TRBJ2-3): GAGVSQSPRYKVAKRGQDVALRCDPISGHVSLFWYQQALGQGPEFLTYFQNEAQLDKSGLPSDRFFAERPEGSVSTLKIQRTQQEDSAVYLCASRFAGGDAQYFGPGTRLTVL.

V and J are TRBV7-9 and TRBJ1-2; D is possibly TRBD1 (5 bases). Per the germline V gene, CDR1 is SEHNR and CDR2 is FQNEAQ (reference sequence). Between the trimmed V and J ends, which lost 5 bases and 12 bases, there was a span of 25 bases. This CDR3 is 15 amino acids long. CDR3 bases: TGTGCCAGCAGCCTCCGGGGCTTTAATTCACCCCTCCACACCTTC. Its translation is CASSLRGFNSPLHTF.

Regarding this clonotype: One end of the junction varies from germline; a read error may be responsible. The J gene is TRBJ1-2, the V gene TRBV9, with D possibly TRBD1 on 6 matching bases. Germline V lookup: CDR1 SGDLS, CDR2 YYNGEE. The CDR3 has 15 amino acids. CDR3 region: CASGVAGDIQYFYTF. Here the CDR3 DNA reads TGTGCCAGCGGCGTAGCTGGGGACATTCAGTACTTCTACACCTTC.